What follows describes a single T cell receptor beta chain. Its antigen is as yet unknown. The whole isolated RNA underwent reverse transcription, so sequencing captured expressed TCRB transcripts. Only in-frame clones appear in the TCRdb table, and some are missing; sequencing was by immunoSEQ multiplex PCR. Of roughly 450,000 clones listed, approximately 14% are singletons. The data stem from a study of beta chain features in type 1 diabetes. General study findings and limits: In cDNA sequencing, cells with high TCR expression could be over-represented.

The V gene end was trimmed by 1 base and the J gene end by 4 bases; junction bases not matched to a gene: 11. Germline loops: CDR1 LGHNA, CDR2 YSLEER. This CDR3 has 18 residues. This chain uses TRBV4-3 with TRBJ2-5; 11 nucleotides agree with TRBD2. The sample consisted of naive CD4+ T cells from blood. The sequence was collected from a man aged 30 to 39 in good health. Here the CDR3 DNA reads TGCGCCAGCAGCCAAGCAATAGCGGGGGGGGCTATTCGAGAGACCCAGTACTTC. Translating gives CASSQAIAGGAIRETQYF.